This T cell receptor (beta chain) was sequenced in a study of T cells after yellow fever vaccination. A word on this clonotype: What it recognizes is unknown.

The V and J ends lost 7 bases and 8 bases, in that order; junction bases with no gene match: 12. The CDR3 loop spans 15 amino acids. Using its own MiXCR run on the 5' RACE reads, TCRdb lists one record per CDR3 protein. The table shows under 250,000 distinct CDR3 sequences, with about 3% occurring only once. Study observations and caveats: There was a small share of clonotypes that showed up in both the CD4 and CD8 compartments. Booster sampling recovered most clones from primary vaccination (roughly 96% CD4, approximately 88% CD8). Abundant clonotypes from the bulk population could have been carried over as contaminants into FACS-sorted repertoires.

This material consisted of CD4+ T cells sorted from PBMCs, taken 10 days after the yellow fever booster vaccination. This chain links TRBV12-3 or TRBV12-4 with TRBJ2-1, with 9 bases aligning to TRBD1. The TCR sequence derives from a man aged 18 to 29 who received the YFV17D yellow fever vaccine. The CDR3 region is CASILQGTGMYEQFF. DNA of the CDR3: TGTGCCAGCATCTTACAAGGGACAGGGATGTATGAGCAGTTCTTC.